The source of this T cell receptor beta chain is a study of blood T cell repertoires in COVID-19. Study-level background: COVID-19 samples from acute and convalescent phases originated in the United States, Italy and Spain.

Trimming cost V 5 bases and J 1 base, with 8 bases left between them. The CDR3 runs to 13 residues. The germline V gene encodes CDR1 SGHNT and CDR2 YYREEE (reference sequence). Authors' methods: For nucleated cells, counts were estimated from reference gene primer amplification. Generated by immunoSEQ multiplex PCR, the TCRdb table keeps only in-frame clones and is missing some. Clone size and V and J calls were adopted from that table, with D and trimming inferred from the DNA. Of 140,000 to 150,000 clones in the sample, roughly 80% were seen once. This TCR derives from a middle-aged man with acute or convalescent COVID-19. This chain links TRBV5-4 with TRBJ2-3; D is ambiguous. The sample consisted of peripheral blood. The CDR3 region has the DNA TGTGCCAGCAGTTCTCGGGGCACAGATACGCAGTATTTT. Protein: CASSSRGTDTQYF.